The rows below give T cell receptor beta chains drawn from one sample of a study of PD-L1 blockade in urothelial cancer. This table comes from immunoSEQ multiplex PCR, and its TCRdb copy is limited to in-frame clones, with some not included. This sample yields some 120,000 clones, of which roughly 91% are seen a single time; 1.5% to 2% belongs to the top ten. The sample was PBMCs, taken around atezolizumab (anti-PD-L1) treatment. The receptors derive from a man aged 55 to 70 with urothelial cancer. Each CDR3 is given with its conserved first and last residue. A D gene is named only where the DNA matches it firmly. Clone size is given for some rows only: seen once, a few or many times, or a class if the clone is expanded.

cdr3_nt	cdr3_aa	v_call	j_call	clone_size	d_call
TGTGCCAGTAGTAGAGACAGGGATCAGCCCCAGCATTTT	CASSRDRDQPQHF	TRBV19	TRBJ1-5	-	TRBD1
TGCGCCAGCAGCCAAGGGCAGTCGGGAGAGACCCAGTACTTC	CASSQGQSGETQYF	TRBV4-1	TRBJ2-5	-	-
TGTGCCTGGAGTGCACAGGGGTCCCGTAATGAAAAACTGTTTTTT	CAWSAQGSRNEKLFF	TRBV30	TRBJ1-4	-	TRBD1
TGTGCCAGCAGCCAAGATGACAACCCGAACACTGAAGCTTTCTTT	CASSQDDNPNTEAFF	TRBV4-2	TRBJ1-1	few	-
TGTGCCAGCAGTTACTCGACAGGGGGCAGTCAGCCCCAGCATTTT	CASSYSTGGSQPQHF	TRBV6-5	TRBJ1-5	-	TRBD1
TGTGCCAGCAGCCAGGTATGGGACTTGTTAAGCACAGATACGCAGTATTTT	CASSQVWDLLSTDTQYF	TRBV7-9	TRBJ2-3	-	-
TGTGCCAGCAGCTCCCGGACAGCCTCCTACGAGCAGTACTTC	CASSSRTASYEQYF	TRBV7-9	TRBJ2-7	-	-
TGTGCCAGCTCTTCCGGTTCCTACGAGCAGTACTTC	CASSSGSYEQYF	TRBV28	TRBJ2-7	-	-
TGTGCCAGCAAAACCGGGAGCTCCTACGAGCAGTACTTC	CASKTGSSYEQYF	TRBV6-6	TRBJ2-7	-	-
TGCGCCAGCAGCCAAGAAGGGGTGCCGGGCATGAACACTGAAGCTTTCTTT	CASSQEGVPGMNTEAFF	TRBV4-3	TRBJ1-1	-	-
TGTGCCAGCAGCCCCCTAGCGGGGGCCCTCCAAGAGACCCAGTACTTC	CASSPLAGALQETQYF	TRBV9	TRBJ2-5	-	TRBD2